This T cell receptor (beta chain) appears in the sequencing data of a study of shared clonotypes between healthy human individuals. Study context: Researchers assigned three CD4 naive, three CD4 memory, two CD8 naive and one CD8 memory plate to each donor.

The CDR3 spans 15 residues. The V gene lost 3 bases and the J gene lost 3 bases, with 12 bases spanning the gap. Germline V lookup: CDR1 MNHEY, CDR2 SMNVEV (reference sequence). The method was immunoSEQ multiplex PCR; TCRdb's version includes in-frame clones alone and lacks a portion of them. Among about 2.2 million clones listed, roughly 93% were seen once. Naive CD8 cells, CD45RO-negative and positively selected for CCR7, excluded terminally differentiated effector memory CD45RA+ cells. The sample was naive CD8+ T cells from PBMCs. The origin of this receptor is a man aged 18 to 29 in good health. Some clones in this sample may be carry-over from other donors' samples. This chain uses TRBV27 with TRBJ1-3; D gene unclear. The CDR3 protein is CASSLRKGFGNTIYF. CDR3 coding DNA: TGTGCCAGCAGTTTGCGAAAGGGTTTTGGAAACACCATATATTTT.